This TCR beta chain derives from a study of response to subunit inactivated influenza vaccine. The CDR3 consists of 12 residues. Between the trimmed V and J ends, which lost 4 bases and 14 bases, there was a span of 15 bases. Germline V gives CDR1 SGHTA, CDR2 FQGNSA. MiXCR, run by TCRdb on the RT-PCR reads, gives a single entry per CDR3 protein. This sample has around 520,000 distinct CDR3 sequences, with roughly 10% found just once. This clonotype has at least ten counts. Its antigen is still unknown. Notes on the study in general: Authors suggested that a seasonal influenza vaccination recruits few new T cells each time.

The receptor was isolated from a man between 50 and 59 years old who received an inactivated influenza vaccine. Sequencing was performed on PBMCs from blood, taken on the day of vaccination. This chain connects TRBV7-2 to TRBJ2-1, with D perhaps matching TRBD2 (5 bases). The CDR3 nucleotides read TGTGCCAGCAGCTCGATTAGCGTTAGGAAGTTCTTC. Residues: CASSSISVRKFF.